This T cell receptor beta chain is from a study of yellow fever vaccine responses in identical twins. TCRdb re-derived calls from the RT-PCR reads in MiXCR, one entry per CDR3 protein. The table has approximately 6,000 distinct CDR3 sequences, approximately 65% seen once; the top ten hold around 4%. Study outcomes and limitations: Vaccine T cell responses of twins reportedly seemed partly convergent and partly personalized.

Comments on this clonotype: What it binds is unknown.

Sequencing was performed on T cells from blood (PBMCs), unsorted or a sorted subset (not recorded which), taken before or after yellow fever vaccination (not recorded which). The source is a woman younger than 35 who received the yellow fever vaccine.

As DNA, the CDR3 is TGTGCTAGTGGTTTGGTACTAGCGGGACGCTCCTACAATGAGCAGTTCTTC. Amino acids: CASGLVLAGRSYNEQFF. The genes are TRBV12-5 and TRBJ2-1; 10 nucleotides agree with TRBD2. The length of the CDR3 is 17 residues. V gave up 0 bases and J gave up 0 bases; unmatched junction bases: 2. The germline V gene encodes CDR1 LGHNT and CDR2 FRNRAP.